This is a list of T cell receptor beta chains from one sample in a study of T cell responses to AZD1222 COVID-19 vaccine. Method: immunoSEQ multiplex PCR; TCRdb's copy keeps in-frame clones and lacks some. The data show approximately 120,000 clones, around nine tenths seen once. Material: peripheral blood, obtained on day 0 of AZD1222 vaccination. The receptors come from an adult in good health. Both conserved end residues are part of each CDR3. Where a row states a size, it is once, few, many or the class of an expanded clone; other rows omit it.

>NA|TRBV5-1
CASSPGQGVAKGEAFF
>NA|TRBV7-3
CASSLSGSTDTQYF
>NA|TRBV28
CASSPGLAGGTQYF
>NA|TRBV19
CASSIAVRRGYTF
>NA|TRBV5-4
CASSLPAGTVGYEQYF
>NA|TRBV2
CASSFDRGINMNTEAFF
>NA|TRBV11-2
CASSERGYSNQPQHF
>NA|TRBV7-9
CASSPREYNEQFF
>NA|TRBV14
CASSQYQFSYNEQFF
>NA|TRBV4-1
CASSLIMTGTIYF
>few|TRBV7-9
CASRFGGNTEAFF
>NA|TRBV19
CASSVWDSYNEQFF
>NA|TRBV10-3
CAISESGRGLVDTQYF
>NA|TRBV5-6
CASSLEGAALKAFF
>NA|TRBV20-1
CSASPGTGQYF
>NA|TRBV6-2/TRBV6-3
CASSYRTGGFWNSPLHF
>once|TRBV30
CAWSVEGLEEKLFF
>NA|TRBV30
CAWEQGNTIYF
>NA|TRBV5-1
CASSLDGNQPQHF
>NA|TRBV14
CASSQDLPGSSEKLFF
>few|TRBV6-1
CASSEGGIEQPQHF
>NA|TRBV27
CASSAYSSGNTIYF
>NA|TRBV19
CASSIRGTSTDTQYF
>NA|TRBV6-5
CASSRTGTNYGYTF
>NA|TRBV19
CASSPLAGVNNEQFF
>NA|TRBV30
CAWSVSYRSGELFF
>NA|TRBV2
CATSGTGVAGELFF
>NA|TRBV27
CASSPRTGRNQPQHF
>NA|TRBV4-1
CASSQGYGLTTDTQYF
>NA|TRBV9
CASSIQGSSGGPWGETQYF
>NA|TRBV5-1
CASSPALGGRKNYGYTF
>NA|TRBV7-3
CASSLRAGVTEAFF
>once|TRBV6-5
CATALTGGVQPQHF
>NA|TRBV28
CASALDGVYGYTF
>NA|TRBV28
CASSLTGSPGNTIYF
>few|TRBV7-6
CASSLGGGFGSTEAFF
>NA|TRBV21-1
CASRTVGDYGYTF
>NA|TRBV7-2
CASTLGGLAGVGEQFF
>NA|TRBV6-5
CASSPTLAGGYTF
>NA|TRBV4-2
CASSQGREPNTEAFF
>NA|TRBV28
CASADEQFNEQYF
>few|TRBV3-1/TRBV3-2
CASSPSTGGGYTF
>NA|TRBV20-1
CSARTGYGYTF
>NA|TRBV2
CASTWREVTDTQYF
>NA|TRBV7-2
CASSYAGTYGYTF
>NA|TRBV6-4
CASSPTLAGGGNEQFF
>NA|TRBV11-3
CASSQGGLGSYEQYF
>NA|TRBV4-1
CASSQAGVHEQYF
>NA|TRBV7-2
CASSPRLRGGTYNEQFF
>NA|TRBV6-2/TRBV6-3
CASSTRLYQETQYF
>once|TRBV2
CASKGGRGDTQYF
>NA|TRBV11-3
CASSSPGRTGSYNEQFF
>once|TRBV10-3
CAISESQGRGYTF
>once|TRBV12-5
CASGLSTPNRGQTQYF
>once|TRBV4-2
CASSPSGGVKFF